The table lists the clone carrying this T cell receptor (beta chain) with many counts. The junction departs from germline at one end; a sequencing error may be responsible. These data originate in a study of T-cell reconstitution after alpha-beta-depleted transplantation in children. Looked up from germline, CDR1 is SGHRS and CDR2 is YFSETQ. The CDR3 runs to 13 residues. A library of TCRbeta sequences, prepared with unique molecular identifiers, was generated. TCRdb reanalysed the PCR reads using MiXCR and keeps one entry per CDR3 protein. The table records 380,000 or so distinct CDR3 sequences, about an eighth of them present only once.

The chain recombines TRBV5-1 with TRBJ2-5; possible D gene TRBD2, 5 bases. The clonotype originates from a human donor who donated a stem cell graft to a child with Fanconi anemia. The sequences come from PBMCs, collected from the stem cell graft. CDR3 sequence (DNA): TGTGCCAGCAGCTTAGGGAGTAAAGAGACCCAGTACTTC. This gives the protein CASSLGSKETQYF.